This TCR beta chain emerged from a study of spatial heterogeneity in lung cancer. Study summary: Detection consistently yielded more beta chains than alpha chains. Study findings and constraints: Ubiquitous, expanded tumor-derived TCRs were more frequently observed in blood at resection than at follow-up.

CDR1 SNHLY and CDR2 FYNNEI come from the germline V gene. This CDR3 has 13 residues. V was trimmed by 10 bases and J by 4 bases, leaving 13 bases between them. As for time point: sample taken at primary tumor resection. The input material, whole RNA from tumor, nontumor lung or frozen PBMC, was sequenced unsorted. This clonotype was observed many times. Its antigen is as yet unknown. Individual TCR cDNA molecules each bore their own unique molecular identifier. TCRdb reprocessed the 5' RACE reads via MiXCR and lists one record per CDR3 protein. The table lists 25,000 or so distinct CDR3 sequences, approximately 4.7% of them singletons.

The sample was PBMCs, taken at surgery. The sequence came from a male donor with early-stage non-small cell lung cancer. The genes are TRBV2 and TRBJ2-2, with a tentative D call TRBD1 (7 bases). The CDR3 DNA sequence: TGTGCCACCAGGGGGGCGGGCACCGGGGAGCTGTTTTTT. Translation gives CATRGAGTGELFF.